This TCR beta chain was captured by sequencing in a study of technical replicates of blood from a few donors. V was pared by 1 base and J by 6 bases, with 8 bases of the junction left unmatched. The CDR3 consists of 15 residues. CDR1 and CDR2 (germline): MDHEN, SYDVKM. The data were produced by immunoSEQ multiplex PCR, yet TCRdb's version contains in-frame clones alone and is incomplete. The sample consists of more than 65,000 clones, around 97% of them appearing once. Sequencing was carried out using T cells isolated from PBMCs. The chain has TRBV28 and TRBJ1-2, with 7 bases fitting TRBD1. The sequence came from a human donor in good health. CDR3 in DNA: TGTGCCAGCAGTTTATTGTGGGGCAGGGGGGATGGCTACACCTTC. Translation: CASSLLWGRGDGYTF.